The 18 T cell receptor beta chains below were found in one sample sequenced in a study of tumor and adjacent non-tumor tissue in lung cancer (dated by TCRdb to the late 2010s). RNA was isolated from bulk unsorted tissue, and RNA quality was assessed with a NanoDrop ND-1000 and an Agilent 2100. Distant non-tumor tissue taken more than 3 cm from the tumor edge was used as the normal lung sample. Library preparation used multiplex PCR. The instrument given in TCRdb is Illumina HiSeq 2500. TCRbeta libraries were constructed through three rounds of nested PCR with primers (Table S4) according to protocols modified from ARM-PCR. The public reads were quality trimmed at Q25 with fastp and then assembled into clones with MiXCR by TCRdb, keeping productive beta chains. Every entry covers one CDR3 protein and lists the most common genes and DNA from its rows. This sample has some 97,000 distinct CDR3 sequences in its table, and 65% of those were observed once. The ten biggest clones cover roughly 19% of the sample.

Material: distant non-tumor lung tissue. The receptors originated from a man aged 25 to 40 with non-small cell lung cancer.

Note on this clonotype: Its ends do not fully match the called genes, so a read error is possible. This chain joins TRBV4-3 and TRBJ2-1, with unresolved D. Germline lookup yields CDR1 LGHNA and CDR2 YSLEER. The CDR3 loop spans 15 amino acids. In DNA form, the CDR3 reads TGCGCCAGCAGCCAAGACAGCTCCTCCTACAATGGGCAGTTCTTC. Amino acid sequence: CASSQDSSSYNGQFF.

Of note for this clonotype: This CDR3 fails to terminate in the conserved phenylalanine or tryptophan, so it likely reflects a read error. The genes are TRBV29-1 and TRBJ2-7; 8 bases agree with TRBD1. From germline, CDR1 is SQVTM and CDR2 ANQGSEA. The J segment lost 1 base and the V segment lost 7 bases, leaving 6 bases of the junction unmatched. The CDR3 consists of 13 residues. The chain's CDR3 is CSASQGGSYEQYI. The CDR3 region has the DNA TGCAGCGCCTCACAGGGGGGATCCTACGAGCAGTACATC.

This clonotype has at least ten counts. The chain carries TRBV6-6 and TRBJ2-7, with 10 bases identical to TRBD2. The germline V gene encodes CDR1 MNHNY and CDR2 SVGAGI (reference sequence). V gave up 6 bases and J gave up 3 bases; unmatched junction bases: 11. The CDR3 covers 16 residues. The CDR3 loop reads CASSPYPGTSVYEQYF. In nucleotides, the CDR3 is TGTGCCAGCAGCCCCTACCCCGGGACTAGCGTCTACGAGCAGTACTTC.

This clonotype was counted ten times or more. This chain joins TRBV12-3 or TRBV12-4 and TRBJ2-7, with D unresolved. This CDR3 is built from 17 residues. Trimming took off 5 bases at V and 1 base at J, with 21 bases between the two ends. This CDR3 is CASSPNLGRLLSYEQYF. Here the CDR3 DNA reads TGTGCCAGCAGTCCGAACCTTGGTAGGCTACTATCCTACGAGCAGTACTTC.

Concerning this clonotype: A much larger clone is a single base away; this may be a read error. V gene TRBV20-1 combines with J gene TRBJ2-7; D is perhaps TRBD1 or TRBD2 (6 bases each). Germline CDR1 is DFQATT and CDR2 is SNEGSKA (reference sequence). Trimming removed 5 bases at V and 3 bases at J, with 17 bases between. The CDR3 contains 14 residues. The CDR3: CSAGIGGAYYEQYF. The CDR3 DNA sequence: TGCAGTGCTGGGATCGGGGGCGCCTACTACGAGCAGTACTTC.

This clonotype was observed at least ten times. This sequence joins TRBV4-2 and TRBJ2-1; possible D gene TRBD2, 5 bases. This CDR3 is 16 amino acids long. The V and J ends lost 8 bases and 7 bases respectively, with 24 bases between them. In germline, CDR1 is LGHNA, CDR2 YNFKEQ. CDR3: CASSPVKRRGTNEQFF. In DNA form, the CDR3 reads TGTGCCAGCTCGCCGGTGAAGCGGAGAGGTACGAATGAGCAGTTCTTC.

The chain links TRBV11-2 to TRBJ2-3; D may match TRBD1 or TRBD2 (5 bases each). The germline CDR1 and CDR2 sequences are SGHAT and FQNNGV. The CDR3 sequence is 12 residues long. Trimming took off 5 bases at V and 11 bases at J, with 14 bases between the two ends. The CDR3 reads CASSAGTWRQYF. The CDR3 bases are TGTGCCAGCAGCGCCGGGACCTGGCGGCAGTATTTT.

The V call is TRBV10-3, the J call TRBJ2-3; 9 bases match TRBD1. CDR1 is ENHRY and CDR2 is SYGVKD in the germline V gene. This CDR3 comprises 15 residues. Unmatched junction bases numbered 9, after V lost 3 bases and J lost 8 bases. Written as DNA, the CDR3 is TGTGCCATCAGTGAAGGGGGACAGGGAGCAGGTACGCAGTATTTT. Its translation is CAISEGGQGAGTQYF.

Details on this clonotype: Given a much more abundant clone one base away, this may be a read error. This sequence joins TRBV24-1 and TRBJ2-2, with TRBD2 matching over 12 bases. CDR1 is KGHDR, CDR2 SFDVKD, per germline. The CDR3 covers 19 residues. CDR3 DNA: TGTGTCACCAGTGATTTTGCGACTAGCGGGGGATGGGATACCGGGGAGCTGTTTTTT. This codes for CVTSDFATSGGWDTGELFF.

A note on this clonotype: The junction and the germline gene differ at one end; a read error may be behind it. The CDR3 loop reads CSAMSSMHNKQFF. The CDR3 region has the DNA TGCAGTGCTATGAGTAGCATGCACAATAAGCAGTTCTTC. The genes are TRBV20-1 and TRBJ2-1; D is uncertain. The CDR3 is 13 amino acids. CDR1 and CDR2 from the germline V gene are DFQATT and SNEGSKA (reference sequence).

As regards this clonotype: A read error is likely, as this CDR3 ends without the conserved phenylalanine or tryptophan. The DNA is left out, because the CDR3 cannot be placed on it with certainty; the CDR3 is given as TCRdb lists it. The chain has TRBV20-1 and TRBJ2-1. From its first to its last residue, the CDR3 has 13 amino acids. The V gene's germline CDR1 is DFQATT and CDR2 SNEGSKA (reference sequence). The CDR3 sequence is CSAIRTIDNERFS.

A note on this clonotype: A read error may account for a junction end that differs from germline. This chain links TRBV11-2 with TRBJ2-3, with 8 bases lining up with TRBD1. The CDR3 covers 15 residues. Germline-derived CDR1 and CDR2 are SGHAT and FQNNGV. CDR3 sequence reads: CASSPTGQATNTQCF. The CDR3 DNA is TGTGCCAGCAGCCCTACGGGACAGGCCACAAATACGCAGTGTTTT.

On this clonotype: A much larger clone is a single base away; this may be a read error. This chain links TRBV6-6 with TRBJ1-5; 7 bases line up with TRBD1. The CDR3 has 13 amino acids. The V segment lost 10 bases and the J segment 3 bases; nucleotides outside the gene matches: 6. CDR1 and CDR2 (germline): MNHNY, SVGAGI (reference sequence). The CDR3: CAIRGGPNQPQHF. The CDR3 nucleotides read TGTGCCATCAGGGGGGGGCCCAATCAGCCCCAGCATTTT.

On this clonotype: At one end the junction does not follow the germline gene, possibly because of a read error. The rearrangement joins TRBV11-2 to TRBJ2-2; D is unclear. The CDR3 spans 14 residues. CDR1 and CDR2 (germline): SGHAT, FQNNGV. CDR3 protein: CASSSESNTGELFF. The CDR3 DNA reads TGTGCCAGCAGCAGTGAAAGTAACACCGGAGAGCTGTTTTTT. Supplemented by reference TRBV11-2 and TRBJ2-2, the full variable domain reads EAGVAQSPRYKIIEKRQSVAFWCNPISGHATLYWYQQILGQGPKLLIQFQNNGVVDDSQLPKDRFSAERLKGVDSTLKIQPAKLEDSAVYLCASSSESNTGELFFGEGSRLTVL.

As for this clonotype: A read error may explain this, as a much larger clone is one base away. The chain joins TRBV10-2 to TRBJ2-3; D gene ambiguous. The CDR3 has 11 residues. V shed 4 bases and J shed 4 bases, with 3 bases lying between them. CDR1 and CDR2 (germline): WSHSY, SAAADI. CDR3 nucleotides: TGCGCCAGCAGTGGACCAGATACGCAGTATTTT. It is translated as CASSGPDTQYF.

The chain couples TRBV20-1 to TRBJ1-1; D remains unclear. From germline, CDR1 is DFQATT and CDR2 SNEGSKA (reference sequence). V gave up 3 bases and J gave up 6 bases, with 14 bases separating them. The CDR3 extends over 13 amino acids. This chain's CDR3 is CSASPGTNAEAFF. The CDR3 DNA is TGCAGTGCTAGCCCGGGAACTAACGCTGAAGCTTTCTTT.

The sample holds one count of this clonotype. J is TRBJ2-1 and V is TRBV11-1, with D maybe TRBD2 (5 bases). CDR1 is SGHAT, CDR2 FQDESV, per germline (reference sequence). This CDR3 contains 15 residues. Trimming took off 5 bases at V and 3 bases at J, with 14 bases between the two ends. The CDR3 is CASSETMIFYNEQFF. The CDR3 DNA follows: TGTGCCAGCAGCGAGACTATGATCTTCTACAATGAGCAGTTCTTC.

The sample holds one count of this clonotype. A much more abundant neighbour one base away suggests this may be a read error. The chain has TRBV5-4 and TRBJ1-4; 9 nucleotides agree with TRBD1. Germline V gene data show CDR1 as SGHNT and CDR2 as YYREEE (reference sequence). After removal of 5 bases from V and 6 bases from J, the junction contained 5 bases not matched to a gene. CDR3 length: 14 amino acids. This CDR3 reads CASSTGTGYEKLFF. The CDR3 DNA sequence: TGTGCCAGCAGTACCGGGACAGGGTATGAAAAACTGTTTTTT. Using reference TRBV5-4 and TRBJ1-4 for the parts outside the CDR3, the full variable domain is ETGVTQSPTHLIKTRGQQVTLRCSSQSGHNTVSWYQQALGQGPQFIFQYYREEENGRGNFPPRFSGLQFPNYSSELNVNALELDDSALYLCASSTGTGYEKLFFGSGTQLSVL.